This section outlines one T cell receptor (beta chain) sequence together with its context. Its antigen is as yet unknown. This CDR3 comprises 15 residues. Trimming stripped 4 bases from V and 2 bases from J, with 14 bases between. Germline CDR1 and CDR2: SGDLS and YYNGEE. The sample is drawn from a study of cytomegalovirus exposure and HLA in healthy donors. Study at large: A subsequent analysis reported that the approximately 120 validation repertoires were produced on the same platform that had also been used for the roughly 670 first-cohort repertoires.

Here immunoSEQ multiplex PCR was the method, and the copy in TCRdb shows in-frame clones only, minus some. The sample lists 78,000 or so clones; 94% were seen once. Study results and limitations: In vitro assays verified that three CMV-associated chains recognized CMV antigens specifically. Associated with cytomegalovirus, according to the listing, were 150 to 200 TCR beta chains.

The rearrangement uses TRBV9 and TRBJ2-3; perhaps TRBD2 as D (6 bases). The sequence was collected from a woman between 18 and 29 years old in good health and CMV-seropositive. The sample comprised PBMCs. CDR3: CASSPRTILTDTQYF. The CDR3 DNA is TGTGCCAGCAGCCCCCGGACTATTCTCACAGATACGCAGTATTTT.